This T cell receptor (beta chain) originates from a study of shared clonotypes between healthy human individuals. An assay was performed, and its level was deep. Produced via immunoSEQ multiplex PCR; TCRdb's table is partial and in-frame only. The profile shows about 1.4 million clones, roughly 97% of them singletons. The clonotype was recovered from a young man in good health. Sequences were obtained from naive CD4+ T cells sorted from blood. Documented subset: CD45RA+ positively selected.

The chain's CDR3 is CASSLADTRGNEQFF. Here the CDR3 DNA reads TGTGCCAGCAGCTTAGCGGACACACGGGGCAATGAGCAGTTCTTC. V is TRBV7-8 and J is TRBJ2-1; the D call may be TRBD1 or TRBD2 (5 bases each). This CDR3 is built from 15 residues. The germline V gene encodes CDR1 SGHVS and CDR2 FQNEAQ. Trimming removed 0 bases from V and 6 bases from J, with 12 bases in between.